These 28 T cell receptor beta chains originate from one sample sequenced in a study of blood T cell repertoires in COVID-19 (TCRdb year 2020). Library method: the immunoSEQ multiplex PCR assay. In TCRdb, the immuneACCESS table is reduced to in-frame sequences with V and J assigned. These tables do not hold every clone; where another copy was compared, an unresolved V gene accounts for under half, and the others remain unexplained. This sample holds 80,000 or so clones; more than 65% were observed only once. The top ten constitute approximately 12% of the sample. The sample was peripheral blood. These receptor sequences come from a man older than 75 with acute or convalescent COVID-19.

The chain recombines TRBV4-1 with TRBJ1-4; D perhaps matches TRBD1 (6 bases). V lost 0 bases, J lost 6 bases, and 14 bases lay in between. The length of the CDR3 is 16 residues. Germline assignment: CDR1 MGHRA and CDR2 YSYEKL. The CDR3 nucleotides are TGCGCCAGCAGCCAAGAGAGGGCACAGGGCTATGAAAAACTGTTTTTT. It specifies CASSQERAQGYEKLFF.

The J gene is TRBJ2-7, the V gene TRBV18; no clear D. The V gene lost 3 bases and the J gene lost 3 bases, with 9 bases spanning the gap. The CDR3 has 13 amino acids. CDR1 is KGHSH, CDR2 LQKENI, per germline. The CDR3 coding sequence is TGTGCCAGCTCACCTACAGAGATCTACGAGCAGTACTTC. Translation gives CASSPTEIYEQYF.

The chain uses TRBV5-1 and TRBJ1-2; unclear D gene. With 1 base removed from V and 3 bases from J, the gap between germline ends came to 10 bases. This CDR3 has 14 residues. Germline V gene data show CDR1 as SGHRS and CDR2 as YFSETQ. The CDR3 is CASSLRERDYGYTF. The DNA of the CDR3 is TGCGCCAGCAGCTTGAGAGAGAGGGACTATGGCTACACCTTC.

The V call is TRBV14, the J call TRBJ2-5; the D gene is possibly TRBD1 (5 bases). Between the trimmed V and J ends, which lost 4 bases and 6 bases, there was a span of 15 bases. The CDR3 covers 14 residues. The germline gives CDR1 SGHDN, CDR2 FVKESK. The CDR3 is CASSPTGSTKTQYF. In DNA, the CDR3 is TGTGCCAGCAGCCCAACAGGTTCCACAAAGACCCAGTACTTC. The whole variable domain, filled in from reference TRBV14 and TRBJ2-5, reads EAGVTQFPSHSVIEKGQTVTLRCDPISGHDNLYWYRRVMGKEIKFLLHFVKESKQDESGMPNNRFLAERTGGTYSTLKVQPAELEDSGVYFCASSPTGSTKTQYFGPGTRLLVL.

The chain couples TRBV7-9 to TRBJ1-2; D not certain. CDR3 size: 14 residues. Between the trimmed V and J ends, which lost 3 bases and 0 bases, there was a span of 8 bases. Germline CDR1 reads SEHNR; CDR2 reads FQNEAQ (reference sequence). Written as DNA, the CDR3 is TGTGCCAGCAGCTTCCCAGTCGCTAACTATGGCTACACCTTC. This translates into CASSFPVANYGYTF.

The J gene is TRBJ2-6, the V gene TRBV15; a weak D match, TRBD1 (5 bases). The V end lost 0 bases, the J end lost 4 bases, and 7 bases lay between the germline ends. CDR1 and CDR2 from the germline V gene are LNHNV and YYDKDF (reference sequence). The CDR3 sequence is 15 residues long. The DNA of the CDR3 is TGTGCCACCAGCAGAGATGGGGCGGGGGCCAACGTCCTGACTTTC. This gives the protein CATSRDGAGANVLTF. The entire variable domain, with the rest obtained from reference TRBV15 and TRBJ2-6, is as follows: DAMVIQNPRYQVTQFGKPVTLSCSQTLNHNVMYWYQQKSSQAPKLLFHYYDKDFNNEADTPDNFQSRRPNTSFCFLDIRSPGLGDTAMYLCATSRDGAGANVLTFGAGSRLTVL.

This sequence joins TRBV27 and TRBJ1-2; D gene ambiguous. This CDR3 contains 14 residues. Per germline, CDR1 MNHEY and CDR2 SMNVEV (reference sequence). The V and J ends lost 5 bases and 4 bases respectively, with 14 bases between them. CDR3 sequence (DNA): TGTGCCAGCAGTCGGTCCTCGTCTGGCTATGGCTACACCTTC. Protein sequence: CASSRSSSGYGYTF.

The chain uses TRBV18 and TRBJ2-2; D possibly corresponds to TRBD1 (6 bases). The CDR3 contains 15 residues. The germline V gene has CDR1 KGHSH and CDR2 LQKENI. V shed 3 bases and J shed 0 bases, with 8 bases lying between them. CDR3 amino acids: CASSPPGANTGELFF. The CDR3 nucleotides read TGTGCCAGCTCACCGCCAGGGGCGAACACCGGGGAGCTGTTTTTT.

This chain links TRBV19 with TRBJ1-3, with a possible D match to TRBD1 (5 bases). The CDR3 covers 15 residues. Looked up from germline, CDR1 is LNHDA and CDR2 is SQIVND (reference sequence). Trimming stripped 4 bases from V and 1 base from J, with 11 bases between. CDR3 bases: TGTGCCAGTAGTAAAATATCAGGGTCTGGAAACACCATATATTTT. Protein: CASSKISGSGNTIYF. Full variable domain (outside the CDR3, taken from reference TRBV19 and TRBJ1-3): DGGITQSPKYLFRKEGQNVTLSCEQNLNHDAMYWYRQDPGQGLRLIYYSQIVNDFQKGDIAEGYSVSREKKESFPLTVTSAQKNPTAFYLCASSKISGSGNTIYFGEGSWLTVV.

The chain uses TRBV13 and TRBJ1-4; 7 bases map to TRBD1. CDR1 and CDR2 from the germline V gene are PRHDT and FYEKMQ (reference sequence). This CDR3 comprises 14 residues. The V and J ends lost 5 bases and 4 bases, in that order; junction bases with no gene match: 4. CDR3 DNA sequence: TGTGCCAGCAGCCCCGACAGGGATAATGAAAAACTGTTTTTT. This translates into CASSPDRDNEKLFF.

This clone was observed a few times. Here the CDR3 DNA reads TGTGCCAGCAGCCAAGGACAGGGAAGGAACACTGAAGCTTTCTTT. Its translation: CASSQGQGRNTEAFF. This rearrangement joins TRBV4-2 to TRBJ1-1, with 7 positions matching TRBD1. The CDR3 totals 15 residues. V lost 1 base and J lost 1; bases outside the gene matches: 3. Germline CDR1 LGHNA, CDR2 YNFKEQ.

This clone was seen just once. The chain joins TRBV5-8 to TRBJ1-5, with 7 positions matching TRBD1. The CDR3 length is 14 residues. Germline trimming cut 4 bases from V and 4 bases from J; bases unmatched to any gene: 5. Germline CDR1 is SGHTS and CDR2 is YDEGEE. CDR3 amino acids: CASSPDRHNQPQHF. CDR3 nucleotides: TGTGCCAGCAGCCCGGACAGGCATAATCAGCCCCAGCATTTT.

CDR3: CASSQQRTGTNTEAFF. CDR3 in DNA: TGTGCCAGCAGCCAACAAAGGACAGGGACAAACACTGAAGCTTTCTTT. The rearrangement uses TRBV3-1 (or the pseudogene TRBV3-2) and TRBJ1-1, with TRBD1 identical over 8 bases. The germline V gene has CDR1 LGHDT and CDR2 YNNKEL (reference sequence). This CDR3 region has 16 residues. The trim removed 2 bases at V and 2 bases at J, leaving 7 bases unmatched.

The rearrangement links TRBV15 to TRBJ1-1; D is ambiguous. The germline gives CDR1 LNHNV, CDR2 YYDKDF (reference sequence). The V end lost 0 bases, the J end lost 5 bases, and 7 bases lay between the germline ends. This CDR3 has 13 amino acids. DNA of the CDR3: TGTGCCACCAGCAGAGAGGCGAGGACTGAAGCTTTCTTT. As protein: CATSREARTEAFF.

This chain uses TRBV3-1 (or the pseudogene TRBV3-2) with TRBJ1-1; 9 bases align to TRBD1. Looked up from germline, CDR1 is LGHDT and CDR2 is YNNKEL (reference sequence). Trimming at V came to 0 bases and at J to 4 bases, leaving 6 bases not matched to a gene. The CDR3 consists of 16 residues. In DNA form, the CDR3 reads TGTGCCAGCAGCCAAGAACGACAGGGGGGAGGCACTGAAGCTTTCTTT. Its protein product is CASSQERQGGGTEAFF.

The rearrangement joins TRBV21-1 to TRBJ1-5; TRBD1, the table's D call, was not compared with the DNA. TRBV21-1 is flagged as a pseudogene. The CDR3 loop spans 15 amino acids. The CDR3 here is CASISRTHSNQPQHF. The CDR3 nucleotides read TGTGCCAGCATCTCCCGGACACACAGCAATCAGCCCCAGCATTTT.

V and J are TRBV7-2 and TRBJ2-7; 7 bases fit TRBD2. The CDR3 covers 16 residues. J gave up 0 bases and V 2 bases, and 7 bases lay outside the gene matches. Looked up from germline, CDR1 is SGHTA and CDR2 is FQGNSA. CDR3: CASSLRSGASSYEQYF. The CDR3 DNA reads TGTGCCAGCAGCTTACGGAGCGGGGCTTCCTCCTACGAGCAGTACTTC.

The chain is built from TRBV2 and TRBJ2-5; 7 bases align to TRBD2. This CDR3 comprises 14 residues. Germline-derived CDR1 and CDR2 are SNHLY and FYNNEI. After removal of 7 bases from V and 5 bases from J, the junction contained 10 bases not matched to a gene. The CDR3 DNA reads TGTGCCAGCAAGGAAGGCGGGGGAGAGGAGACCCAGTACTTC. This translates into CASKEGGGEETQYF.

CDR3 in DNA: TGTGCCAGCAGCCAGGGACTCCCCTACGAGCAGTACTTC. It is translated as CASSQGLPYEQYF. V gene TRBV3-1 (or the pseudogene TRBV3-2) combines with J gene TRBJ2-7, with TRBD2 as a possible D gene (6 bases). This CDR3 spans 13 amino acids. Per germline, CDR1 LGHDT and CDR2 YNNKEL (reference sequence). The germline V and J ends were trimmed by 3 bases and 2 bases, with 8 bases remaining between them.

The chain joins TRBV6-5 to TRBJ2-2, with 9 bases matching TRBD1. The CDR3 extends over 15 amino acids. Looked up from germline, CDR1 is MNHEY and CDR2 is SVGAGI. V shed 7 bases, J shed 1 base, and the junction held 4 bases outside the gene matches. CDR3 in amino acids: CASKRTGENTGELFF. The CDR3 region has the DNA TGTGCCAGCAAAAGGACAGGGGAGAACACCGGGGAGCTGTTTTTT.

CDR3 loop: CASSPSAGTANTGELFF. The DNA for the CDR3 is TGTGCCAGCAGCCCATCAGCCGGGACAGCGAACACCGGGGAGCTGTTTTTT. This chain connects TRBV7-8 to TRBJ2-2, with 7 bases identical to TRBD1. Unmatched junction bases numbered 9, after V lost 5 bases and J lost 0 bases. CDR3 length: 17 amino acids. CDR1 is SGHVS, CDR2 FQNEAQ, per germline. Combining the CDR3 with reference TRBV7-8 and TRBJ2-2 gives the whole variable domain GAGVSQSPRYKVAKRGQDVALRCDPISGHVSLFWYQQALGQGPEFLTYFQNEAQLDKSGLPSDRFFAERPEGSVSTLKIQRTQQEDSAVYLCASSPSAGTANTGELFFGEGSRLTVL.

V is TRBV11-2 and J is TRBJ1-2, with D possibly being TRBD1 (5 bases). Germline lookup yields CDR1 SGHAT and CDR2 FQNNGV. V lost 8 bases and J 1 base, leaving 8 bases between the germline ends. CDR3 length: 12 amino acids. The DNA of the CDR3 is TGTGCCAGCCTCGACAGTAACTATGGCTACACCTTC. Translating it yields CASLDSNYGYTF.

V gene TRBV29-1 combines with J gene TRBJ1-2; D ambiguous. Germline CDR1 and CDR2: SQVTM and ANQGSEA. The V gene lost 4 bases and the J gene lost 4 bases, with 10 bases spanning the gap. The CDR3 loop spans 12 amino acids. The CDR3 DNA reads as TGCAGCGTTGGAGGGCGCGGCTATGGCTACACCTTC. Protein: CSVGGRGYGYTF. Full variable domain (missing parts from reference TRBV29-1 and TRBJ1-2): SAVISQKPSRDICQRGTSLTIQCQVDSQVTMMFWYRQQPGQSLTLIATANQGSEATYESGFVIDKFPISRPNLTFSTLTVSNMSPEDSSIYLCSVGGRGYGYTFGSGTRLTVV.

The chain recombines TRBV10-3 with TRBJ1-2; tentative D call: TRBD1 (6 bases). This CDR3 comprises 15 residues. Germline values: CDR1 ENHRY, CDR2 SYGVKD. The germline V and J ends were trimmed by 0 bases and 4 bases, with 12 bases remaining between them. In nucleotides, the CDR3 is TGTGCCATCAGTGAGTCACAGGGAGATAGCTATGGCTACACCTTC. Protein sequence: CAISESQGDSYGYTF.

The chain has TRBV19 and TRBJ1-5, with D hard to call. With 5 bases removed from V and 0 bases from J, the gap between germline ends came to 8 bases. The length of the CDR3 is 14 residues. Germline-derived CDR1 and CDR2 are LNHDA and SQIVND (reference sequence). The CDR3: CASSGWASNQPQHF. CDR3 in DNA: TGTGCCAGTAGTGGCTGGGCTAGCAATCAGCCCCAGCATTTT.

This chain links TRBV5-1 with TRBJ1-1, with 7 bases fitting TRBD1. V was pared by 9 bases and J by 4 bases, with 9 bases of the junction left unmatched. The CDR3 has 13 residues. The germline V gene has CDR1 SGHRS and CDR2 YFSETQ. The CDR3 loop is CATRMTGTTEAFF. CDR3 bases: TGCGCCACCAGGATGACAGGGACCACTGAAGCTTTCTTT.

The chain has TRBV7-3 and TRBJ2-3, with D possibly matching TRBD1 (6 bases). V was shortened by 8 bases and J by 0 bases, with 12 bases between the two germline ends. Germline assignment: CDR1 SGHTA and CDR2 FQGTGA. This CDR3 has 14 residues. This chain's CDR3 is CASAQGTSTDTQYF. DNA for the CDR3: TGTGCCAGCGCACAGGGAACTAGCACAGATACGCAGTATTTT.

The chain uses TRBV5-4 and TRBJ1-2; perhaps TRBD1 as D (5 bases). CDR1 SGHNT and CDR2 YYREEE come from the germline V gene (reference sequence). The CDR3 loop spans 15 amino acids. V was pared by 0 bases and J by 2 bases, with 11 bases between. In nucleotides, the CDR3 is TGTGCCAGCAGCTTGGGGCGGGACGGAAACTATGGCTACACCTTC. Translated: CASSLGRDGNYGYTF.